One sample yielded the 26 T cell receptor beta chains listed below, sequenced in a study of T cells expressing NK-cell markers. TCRdb re-called the 5' RACE reads and shows each CDR3 protein once, DNA omitted. This sample contains about 260,000 distinct CDR3 sequences. The sequencing sample was made of blood T cells: a sorted CD56 or NKG2C T cell subset, CD4+ or CD8+ T cells, or bulk PBMC T cells (not recorded which). The source is a woman between 18 and 70 years old in good health.

The rearrangement links TRBV7-2 to TRBJ1-3. The CDR3 spans 16 residues. Germline V gene sequence: CDR1 SGHTA, CDR2 FQGNSA. The CDR3 sequence: CASSLELTGTGNTIYF. Full variable domain (missing parts from reference TRBV7-2 and TRBJ1-3): GAGVSQSPSNKVTEKGKDVELRCDPISGHTALYWYRQSLGQGLEFLIYFQGNSAPDKSGLPSDRFSAERTGGSVSTLTIQRTQQEDSAVYLCASSLELTGTGNTIYFGEGSWLTVV.

The V call is TRBV20-1, the J call TRBJ2-3; TCRdb picks TRBD1, but there is no DNA to check that call. Germline V gene lookup returns CDR1 DFQATT and CDR2 SNEGSKA (reference sequence). The CDR3 consists of 13 residues. CDR3 residues: CSSTRGAVDTQYF.

The chain joins TRBV18 to TRBJ2-7; TCRdb returns TRBD1, unconfirmable since there is no DNA. CDR3 size: 14 residues. The germline V gene encodes CDR1 KGHSH and CDR2 LQKENI. The CDR3 here is CASSRTGGEYEQYF.

J is TRBJ1-5 and V is TRBV2; TCRdb gives TRBD1 as the D gene, but with no DNA this cannot be confirmed. The CDR3 sequence is 12 residues long. The germline V gene has CDR1 SNHLY and CDR2 FYNNEI. Here the CDR3 reads CASRRQGQPQHF.

The chain recombines TRBV10-1 with TRBJ2-2; TCRdb calls TRBD1, which cannot be checked without DNA. Germline CDR1 reads WNHNN; CDR2 reads SYGVQD (reference sequence). There are 16 residues in the CDR3. The CDR3 sequence is CASSAVQGIGPGELFF.

V usage is TRBV9 and J usage is TRBJ2-1. The CDR3 has 16 amino acids. The germline gives CDR1 SGDLS, CDR2 YYNGEE. The CDR3 spells CASSHIRKSSYNEQFF.

The chain recombines TRBV20-1 with TRBJ2-3; TCRdb returns TRBD2, unconfirmable since there is no DNA. Germline CDR1 reads DFQATT; CDR2 reads SNEGSKA (reference sequence). CDR3 length: 15 amino acids. The CDR3 sequence is CSARDSERYTDTQYF.

J is TRBJ1-5 and V is TRBV6-5. CDR1 MNHEY and CDR2 SVGAGI come from the germline V gene. The CDR3 covers 17 residues. The CDR3 protein is CASSYSKRPNSGQPQHF.

The chain links TRBV10-3 to TRBJ1-5; the TCRdb D gene call, TRBD1, has no DNA to confirm it. Germline CDR1 ENHRY, CDR2 SYGVKD. The CDR3 is made up of 13 amino acids. CDR3 loop: CAISQGLGQPQHF.

The rearrangement links TRBV29-1 to TRBJ2-3. The germline CDR1 and CDR2 sequences are SQVTM and ANQGSEA. The CDR3 loop spans 16 amino acids. The CDR3 spells CSVPHGFDTSTDTQYF.

The V call is TRBV14, the J call TRBJ2-7; the D call from TCRdb, TRBD1, cannot be confirmed without DNA. This CDR3 is built from 14 residues. CDR1 is SGHDN and CDR2 is FVKESK in the germline V gene. The CDR3: CASSQEGQSLEQYF.

The J gene is TRBJ2-1, the V gene TRBV10-3; the TRBD2 assignment by TCRdb is unverifiable without DNA. Germline V gene lookup returns CDR1 ENHRY and CDR2 SYGVKD. This CDR3 is built from 16 residues. The CDR3: CAISESRTSGTNEQFF.

The genes are TRBV15 and TRBJ2-3. Germline CDR1 is LNHNV and CDR2 is YYDKDF (reference sequence). CDR3 length equals 14 residues. This CDR3 is CATSRAGSTDTQYF.

The chain couples TRBV7-2 to TRBJ2-3; the TCRdb call, TRBD1, lacks DNA for checking. This CDR3 contains 16 residues. The germline V gene has CDR1 SGHTA and CDR2 FQGNSA. CDR3 in amino acids: CASSWGRSGKPDTQYF.

V and J are TRBV6-1 and TRBJ2-1; no DNA is available, so the TRBD2 call from TCRdb remains unchecked. This CDR3 has 13 amino acids. Germline V gene lookup returns CDR1 MNHNS and CDR2 SASEGT. This CDR3 is CASSTTRSPEQFF.

The rearrangement joins TRBV2 to TRBJ2-2; the TRBD2 assignment by TCRdb is unverifiable without DNA. The germline V gene encodes CDR1 SNHLY and CDR2 FYNNEI. There are 16 residues in the CDR3. Here the CDR3 reads CASRMGLAANTGELFF.

V usage is TRBV10-2 and J usage is TRBJ2-3; there is no DNA to check the TCRdb D call of TRBD2. Germline V gene lookup returns CDR1 WSHSY and CDR2 SAAADI. The CDR3 loop spans 17 amino acids. This chain's CDR3 is CASSRLAGGSSTDTQYF.

The chain carries TRBV5-6 and TRBJ2-1. CDR3 size: 12 residues. CDR1 and CDR2 (germline): SGHDT, YYEEEE. The CDR3 is CASSFRTNEQFF.

This rearrangement joins TRBV27 to TRBJ2-3; TCRdb designates TRBD1, a call that cannot be tested without DNA. The CDR3 has 16 amino acids. Germline lookup yields CDR1 MNHEY and CDR2 SMNVEV (reference sequence). The CDR3: CASSLFTPGGTDTQYF.

This sequence joins TRBV12-3 or TRBV12-4 and TRBJ2-1; TCRdb designates TRBD2, a call that cannot be tested without DNA. The CDR3 totals 18 residues. The CDR3 sequence is CASSLALAGRSSYNEQFF.

The CDR3 reads CSVGGWGTEAFF. The chain is built from TRBV29-1 and TRBJ1-1; TCRdb picks TRBD1, but there is no DNA to check that call. CDR1 SQVTM and CDR2 ANQGSEA come from the germline V gene. The CDR3 covers 12 residues.

CDR3 protein: CSGGVGLDTQYF. V usage is TRBV20-1 and J usage is TRBJ2-3; the TRBD1 assignment by TCRdb is unverifiable without DNA. Germline CDR1 is DFQATT and CDR2 is SNEGSKA (reference sequence). CDR3 length: 12 amino acids.

V usage is TRBV11-2 and J usage is TRBJ1-1; TCRdb's assignment of TRBD1 cannot be checked, as there is no DNA. The CDR3 is 12 amino acids. Germline V gives CDR1 SGHAT, CDR2 FQNNGV. The chain's CDR3 is CASSTGGPEAFF.

V usage is TRBV7-2 and J usage is TRBJ1-1; the D gene TCRdb calls, TRBD1, cannot be checked with no DNA. Germline-derived CDR1 and CDR2 are SGHTA and FQGNSA. The CDR3 extends over 14 amino acids. The CDR3 is CASSPWGDNTEAFF.

The chain combines TRBV20-1 with TRBJ1-1. The germline V gene encodes CDR1 DFQATT and CDR2 SNEGSKA (reference sequence). This CDR3 comprises 15 residues. The CDR3 sequence is CSARDLRRRDTEAFF.

This chain uses TRBV7-2 with TRBJ2-3; the TRBD2 assignment by TCRdb is unverifiable without DNA. Germline CDR1 SGHTA, CDR2 FQGNSA. This CDR3 contains 15 residues. This CDR3 is CASSLVSGGADTQYF.